The rows below give T cell receptor beta chains drawn from one sample of a study of CD8+ T cells in alopecia areata. The method was immunoSEQ multiplex PCR; TCRdb's version includes in-frame clones alone and lacks a portion of them. The sample contains about 280,000 clones, about three fifths of which appear only once. The source was CD4+ T cells sorted from blood, collected at week 24, from a patient treated with tofacitinib. Every receptor here comes from a human donor with alopecia areata. Both conserved end residues are part of each CDR3. The D gene is left open where the match is weak. For some rows the clone size is stated as once, few or many, or as a class when expanded; others skip it.

j_call clone_size v_call d_call cdr3_nt cdr3_aa
TRBJ2-2 once TRBV5-6 TRBD2 TGTGCCAGCAGCTTTGAACGGGGGGTGACCACCGGGGAGCTGTTTTTT CASSFERGVTTGELFF
TRBJ2-2 few TRBV5-4 NA TGTGCCAGCAGCCGCTCGACGGGGAACACCGGGGAGCTGTTTTTT CASSRSTGNTGELFF
TRBJ2-1 NA TRBV18 NA TGTGCCAGCTCCTACACTCGCGATGAGCAGTTCTTC CASSYTRDEQFF
TRBJ2-1 NA TRBV9 TRBD2 TGTGCCAGCAGCCGACGGACTAGCGGAAACAATGAGCAGTTCTTC CASSRRTSGNNEQFF
TRBJ1-1 NA TRBV2 NA TGTGCCAGCAGTCACCCGGGACGTAGACTTATGAACACTGAAGCTTTCTTT CASSHPGRRLMNTEAFF
TRBJ1-2 NA TRBV30 TRBD1 TGTGCCTGGAGTGTATACAGGGGAGAGGGCTACACCTTC CAWSVYRGEGYTF
TRBJ2-5 few TRBV7-2 NA TGTGCCAGCAGCTTCAGGGTAGCAGAGACCCAGTACTTC CASSFRVAETQYF
TRBJ1-5 NA TRBV7-9 TRBD1 TGTGCCAGCAGCTACGACAGGGCCAATCAGCCCCAGCATTTT CASSYDRANQPQHF
TRBJ2-7 NA TRBV4-3 NA TGCGCCAGCAGCCGACAACAGGCCTACGAGCAGTACTTC CASSRQQAYEQYF
TRBJ1-1 NA TRBV6-5 NA TGTGCCAGCAGTCAGTGGAACACTGAAGCTTTCTTT CASSQWNTEAFF
TRBJ1-2 many TRBV9 NA TGTGCCAGCAGCGTAGCCAGTGAGGCCGGCTACACCTTC CASSVASEAGYTF
TRBJ1-5 NA TRBV2 NA TGTGCCAGCAGTGAAATAGGGGCCAATCAGCCCCAGCATTTT CASSEIGANQPQHF
TRBJ2-2 NA TRBV11-2 TRBD2 TGTGCCAGCAGCCCCCGACTAGCGGGGGGTCAAACTACCGGGGAGCTGTTTTTT CASSPRLAGGQTTGELFF
TRBJ2-4 few TRBV29-1 NA TGCAGCGTTGTAAACCGGTTAGCCAAAAACATTCAGTACTTC CSVVNRLAKNIQYF
TRBJ1-2 NA TRBV2 TRBD1 TGTGCCAGCATCGGACAGGGGTCCTATGGCTACACCTTC CASIGQGSYGYTF
TRBJ2-7 NA TRBV25-1 NA TGTGCCAGCAGTGCAAGGGGACTCCTCGGCGAGGAGCAGTACTTC CASSARGLLGEEQYF
TRBJ2-2 NA TRBV6-1 NA TGTGCCAGCAGTGAAGTTTTGGCAGGGGCGACCACCGGGGAGCTGTTTTTT CASSEVLAGATTGELFF
TRBJ2-5 few TRBV29-1 NA TGCAGCGGGGACTTGCAAGAGACCCAGTACTTC CSGDLQETQYF
TRBJ2-5 NA TRBV5-1 NA TGCGCCAGCAGCTTTGGGGGGACAAGAGAGACCCAGTACTTC CASSFGGTRETQYF
TRBJ1-1 few TRBV15 NA TGTGCCACCAGCAGAGATGTGGGGTCGGGGAACACTGAAGCTTTCTTT CATSRDVGSGNTEAFF
TRBJ1-1 NA TRBV5-1 NA TGCGCCAGCCGTTACGGGGGATCTGCGAGCACTGAAGCTTTCTTT CASRYGGSASTEAFF
TRBJ2-1 NA TRBV7-2 TRBD2 TGTGCCAGCAGCTTAGCAGCGGGGGCCTACAATGAGCAGTTCTTC CASSLAAGAYNEQFF
TRBJ2-5 NA TRBV5-6 NA TGTGCCAGCAGCTTGGCGGGTCTAGATGCCACCCAGTACTTC CASSLAGLDATQYF
TRBJ2-7 NA TRBV30 NA TGTGCCTCGTTCCGGGGGTCATCAAGCTCCTACGAGCAGTACTTC CASFRGSSSSYEQYF
TRBJ2-5 NA TRBV28 NA TGTGCCAGCGGGCAGGGAGCAGAGACCCAGTACTTC CASGQGAETQYF
TRBJ2-5 NA TRBV4-1 TRBD2 TGCGCCAGCAGCCAACTACTAGCGGGGGGCAGGCAAGAGACCCAGTACTTC CASSQLLAGGRQETQYF
TRBJ2-5 NA TRBV5-1 NA TGCGCCAGCAGCTTGGGGTCAGAGACCCAGTACTTC CASSLGSETQYF